The 18 T cell receptor beta chains given below trace back to one sample, sequenced in a study of T-cell memory formation after mild COVID-19. TCRdb redid the calling of the 5' RACE reads with MiXCR, one entry per CDR3 protein. The sample contains over 450,000 distinct CDR3 sequences, roughly 22% of which appear only once. Sample: PBMCs or a T cell subset sorted from them (not recorded which). The source of these receptors is an adult woman who had mild COVID-19 (a few samples of this study predate the infection). Cell type and time point are not known.

This clonotype was seen only a few times. The chain uses TRBV25-1 and TRBJ2-7, with D perhaps TRBD2 (5 bases). Germline V gene lookup returns CDR1 MGHDK and CDR2 SYGVNS. Trimming removed 3 bases from V and 3 bases from J, with 15 bases in between. The CDR3 has 15 residues. CDR3 sequence reads: CASSDLYEGNYEQYF. CDR3 bases: TGTGCCAGCAGTGACCTTTATGAGGGCAACTACGAGCAGTACTTC.

This chain connects TRBV5-1 to TRBJ1-5; the match to TRBD1 covers 7 bases. V lost 1 base and J lost 0; bases outside the gene matches: 4. CDR3 length: 16 residues. Germline assignment: CDR1 SGHRS and CDR2 YFSETQ. In DNA form, the CDR3 reads TGCGCCAGCAGCTTGACGACAGGGAATAGCAATCAGCCCCAGCATTTT. Translating it yields CASSLTTGNSNQPQHF.

In this sample, this clonotype turned up a few times. This sequence joins TRBV24-1 and TRBJ1-1; weak D call: TRBD1 (5 bases). Trimming took 7 bases from V and 6 from J, leaving 14 bases between them. Per germline, CDR1 KGHDR and CDR2 SFDVKD. The CDR3 sequence is 13 residues long. CDR3 amino acids: CATRRLGVAEAFF. The DNA for the CDR3 is TGTGCCACCAGGCGGCTAGGGGTTGCTGAAGCTTTCTTT.

Here the CDR3 DNA reads TGTGCCAGCAGCACCGGGACTAGCGGGGACAATGAGCAGTTCTTC. Its translation is CASSTGTSGDNEQFF. The chain has TRBV9 and TRBJ2-1; 13 bases agree with TRBD2. V shed 4 bases, J shed 5 bases, and the junction held 3 bases outside the gene matches. This CDR3 comprises 15 residues. From germline, CDR1 is SGDLS and CDR2 YYNGEE.

The J gene is TRBJ1-1, the V gene TRBV29-1; no clear D. Germline values: CDR1 SQVTM, CDR2 ANQGSEA. The CDR3 has 13 amino acids. V lost 5 bases and J 11 bases, leaving 21 bases between the germline ends. CDR3 in DNA: TGCAGCGTTCTATCCCCGCCAAACCGGTCTGCTTTCTTT. It codes for CSVLSPPNRSAFF. Full variable domain (rest looked up from reference TRBV29-1 and TRBJ1-1): SAVISQKPSRDICQRGTSLTIQCQVDSQVTMMFWYRQQPGQSLTLIATANQGSEATYESGFVIDKFPISRPNLTFSTLTVSNMSPEDSSIYLCSVLSPPNRSAFFGQGTRLTVV.

This clonotype was recorded at least ten times. The chain joins TRBV7-9 to TRBJ2-3; D unclear. Germline values: CDR1 SEHNR, CDR2 FQNEAQ (reference sequence). CDR3 length: 16 amino acids. V shed 4 bases and J shed 0 bases, with 14 bases lying between them. For the CDR3, the DNA is TGTGCCAGCAGCTCCCGGGCCTTTACTAGCACAGATACGCAGTATTTT. It specifies CASSSRAFTSTDTQYF.

This clonotype was seen more than once but under ten times. The V call is TRBV20-1, the J call TRBJ2-7; the match to TRBD2 covers 8 bases. CDR1 and CDR2 from the germline V gene are DFQATT and SNEGSKA (reference sequence). The CDR3 spans 13 residues. The V and J ends lost 3 bases and 6 bases, in that order; junction bases with no gene match: 7. The CDR3 region is CSARGLDSREQYF. The CDR3 nucleotides read TGCAGTGCTAGGGGACTAGACTCTCGCGAGCAGTACTTC.

This clonotype has more than one count but fewer than ten. J is TRBJ1-5 and V is TRBV7-3; D is unclear. Germline V gene data show CDR1 as SGHTA and CDR2 as FQGTGA. V lost 3 bases and J 2 bases, leaving 11 bases between the germline ends. This CDR3 contains 15 residues. CDR3 in DNA: TGTGCCAGCAGCTTCACAGATAAGGGCAATCAGCCCCAGCATTTT. Translated: CASSFTDKGNQPQHF.

The genes are TRBV3-1 and TRBJ2-3; D may correspond to TRBD1 or TRBD2 (7 bases each). The germline V gene has CDR1 LGHDT and CDR2 YNNKEL (reference sequence). V lost 7 bases, J lost 6 bases, and 14 bases lay in between. This CDR3 region has 13 residues. CDR3 amino acids: CASNPGGGDTQYF. CDR3 coding DNA: TGTGCCAGCAATCCAGGGGGGGGCGATACGCAGTATTTT.

This chain connects TRBV15 to TRBJ2-1, with D perhaps matching TRBD2 (6 bases). The CDR3 sequence is 16 residues long. Germline lookup yields CDR1 LNHNV and CDR2 YYDKDF (reference sequence). V was pared by 3 bases and J by 2 bases, with 14 bases between. In nucleotides, the CDR3 is TGTGCCACCAGCAGCCTCCGGGGGATACCCTACAATGAGCAGTTCTTC. This encodes CATSSLRGIPYNEQFF.

This rearrangement joins TRBV6-5 to TRBJ2-1, with TRBD1 identical over 8 bases. CDR1 is MNHEY, CDR2 SVGAGI, per germline. This CDR3 spans 15 amino acids. V trimming: 5 bases; J trimming: 5 bases; junction bases outside the gene matches: 8. The CDR3 nucleotides read TGTGCCAGCAGTATAACGGGACAGGTTGACAATGAGCAGTTCTTC. This sequence encodes CASSITGQVDNEQFF.

The sample holds a few counts of this clonotype. The chain joins TRBV15 to TRBJ1-1; D gene ambiguous. V was trimmed by 0 bases and J by 7 bases, leaving 12 bases between them. Looked up from germline, CDR1 is LNHNV and CDR2 is YYDKDF (reference sequence). The CDR3 has 14 residues. The CDR3 DNA reads as TGTGCCACCAGCAGAGATCCGGCCCGGGGTGAAGCTTTCTTT. Its protein is CATSRDPARGEAFF.

The chain employs TRBV5-1 and TRBJ2-4, with D possibly matching TRBD2 (5 bases). V gave up 0 bases and J gave up 3 bases, with 7 bases separating them. The CDR3 has 14 amino acids. Germline V gene sequence: CDR1 SGHRS, CDR2 YFSETQ. For the CDR3, the DNA is TGCGCCAGCAGCTTGGGAGGAGGCAAAAACATTCAGTACTTC. It codes for CASSLGGGKNIQYF.

This clonotype appeared a few times. The chain employs TRBV14 and TRBJ1-6; the D is unclear. Germline values: CDR1 SGHDN, CDR2 FVKESK. The CDR3 totals 14 residues. The V end lost 2 bases, the J end lost 5 bases, and 7 bases lay between the germline ends. The CDR3: CASSQTSHNSPLHF. The CDR3 DNA is TGTGCCAGCAGCCAAACGTCACATAATTCACCCCTCCACTTT.

The chain uses TRBV7-8 and TRBJ2-3, with 12 bases aligning to TRBD2. The CDR3 sequence is 16 residues long. Trimming removed 5 bases from V and 6 bases from J; junction bases left unmatched: 9. In germline, CDR1 is SGHVS, CDR2 FQNEAQ. This CDR3 reads CASSALLAGGRDTQYF. Here the CDR3 DNA reads TGTGCCAGCAGCGCACTTCTAGCGGGGGGGCGGGATACGCAGTATTTT.

The chain employs TRBV20-1 and TRBJ1-2; 7 nucleotides align to TRBD1. Germline-derived CDR1 and CDR2 are DFQATT and SNEGSKA (reference sequence). The CDR3 sequence is 13 residues long. The V gene end was trimmed by 5 bases and the J gene end by 2 bases; junction bases not matched to a gene: 5. The CDR3 DNA reads TGCAGTGCTTGGGACAGTGGGAACTATGGCTACACCTTC. The encoded protein is CSAWDSGNYGYTF.

This clonotype has just a few counts. The J gene is TRBJ2-7, the V gene TRBV18; 7 bases agree with TRBD2. The CDR3 spans 14 residues. The germline gives CDR1 KGHSH, CDR2 LQKENI. After removal of 3 bases from V and 2 bases from J, the junction contained 4 bases not matched to a gene. The CDR3 protein is CASSPGTTTYEQYF. DNA for the CDR3: TGTGCCAGCTCACCTGGGACTACTACCTACGAGCAGTACTTC.

This clonotype was detected only a few times. The V and J genes are TRBV20-1 and TRBJ2-7; D remains unclear. Between the trimmed V and J ends, which lost 2 bases and 0 bases, there was a span of 8 bases. Looked up from germline, CDR1 is DFQATT and CDR2 is SNEGSKA (reference sequence). This CDR3 is 13 amino acids long. The CDR3 reads CSARKVNSYEQYF. DNA of the CDR3: TGCAGTGCTAGAAAGGTCAACTCCTACGAGCAGTACTTC.